This passage covers 29 T cell receptor beta chains from one sample sequenced in a study of blood T cell repertoires in COVID-19. TCRdb's table, derived via immunoSEQ multiplex PCR, lists solely in-frame clones and lacks some. The profile shows some 120,000 clones, 70% to 80% of them singletons. The sequencing input was peripheral blood. Receptor source: a man aged 35 to 55 with active or convalescent COVID-19.

The chain couples TRBV7-2 to TRBJ2-3; 8 bases are shared with TRBD2. The germline CDR1 and CDR2 sequences are SGHTA and FQGNSA. The trim removed 2 bases at V and 0 bases at J, leaving 1 base unmatched. This CDR3 comprises 15 residues. CDR3 DNA: TGTGCCAGCAGCTTAATAGCGGGGAGCACAGATACGCAGTATTTT. Encoded protein: CASSLIAGSTDTQYF.

The rearrangement links TRBV2 to TRBJ2-5; possible D gene TRBD1, 6 bases. V gave up 8 bases and J gave up 2 bases, with 12 bases separating them. This CDR3 spans 13 amino acids. Germline values: CDR1 SNHLY, CDR2 FYNNEI. In DNA, the CDR3 is TGTGCCAGCTGTAGGGGGAATCAAGAGACCCAGTACTTC. Its protein product is CASCRGNQETQYF.

CDR3 in DNA: TGTGCCAGCAGTTACACGAGCGGGAATACGCAGTATTTT. It translates to CASSYTSGNTQYF. The chain is built from TRBV6-2 or TRBV6-3 and TRBJ2-3, with 7 bases identical to TRBD2. J was trimmed by 7 bases and V by 2 bases; bases with no gene match: 3. This CDR3 is 13 amino acids long. Germline-derived CDR1 and CDR2 are MNHEY and SVGEGT.

On this clone itself: Other DNA sequences in this specimen translate into the identical CDR3. The J gene is TRBJ1-2, the V gene TRBV12-3 or TRBV12-4, with D perhaps matching TRBD1 (5 bases). V lost 6 bases and J 4 bases, leaving 9 bases between the germline ends. The CDR3 has 12 residues. CDR3 residues: CASSSDSYGYTF. DNA of the CDR3: TGTGCCAGCAGCTCAGACAGCTATGGCTACACCTTC.

The chain has TRBV19 and TRBJ1-1; 7 nucleotides agree with TRBD1. The CDR3 length is 14 residues. Germline assignment: CDR1 LNHDA and CDR2 SQIVND (reference sequence). Trimming at V came to 7 bases and at J to 7 bases, leaving 12 bases not matched to a gene. CDR3 DNA sequence: TGTGCCAGTACCAAGGGACAGTACTTAGGTGAAGCTTTCTTT. Its protein product is CASTKGQYLGEAFF.

J is TRBJ1-2 and V is TRBV5-6; 7 nucleotides line up with TRBD1. There are 16 residues in the CDR3. Germline V lookup: CDR1 SGHDT, CDR2 YYEEEE. Trimming at V came to 0 bases and at J to 0 bases, leaving 5 bases not matched to a gene. CDR3: CASSLGTGNTNYGYTF. The CDR3 nucleotides are TGTGCCAGCAGCTTGGGGACAGGCAATACTAACTATGGCTACACCTTC.

The V gene is TRBV15, the J gene TRBJ1-4; the D gene is possibly TRBD1 (5 bases). This CDR3 contains 16 residues. Germline lookup yields CDR1 LNHNV and CDR2 YYDKDF (reference sequence). The V end was cut by 2 bases, the J end by 8 bases, with 18 bases between. As DNA, the CDR3 is TGTGCCACCAGCAGAACTCTTTGGGGACTCGGGGAAAAACTGTTTTTT. This encodes CATSRTLWGLGEKLFF.

In its sample, this clone was seen a few times. The V gene is TRBV3-1 (or the pseudogene TRBV3-2), the J gene TRBJ1-2; tentatively, D is TRBD1 (6 bases). This CDR3 is built from 14 residues. Trimming shortened V by 1 base and J by 4 bases, and 10 bases separated the two germline ends. From germline, CDR1 is LGHDT and CDR2 YNNKEL (reference sequence). The CDR3 spells CASSQARQVYGYTF. The CDR3, as DNA: TGTGCCAGCAGCCAAGCTAGACAGGTCTATGGCTACACCTTC.

The rearrangement joins TRBV11-2 to TRBJ2-5, with 11 bases aligning to TRBD2. CDR3 length: 15 residues. The germline V gene encodes CDR1 SGHAT and CDR2 FQNNGV. V shed 5 bases, J shed 5 bases, and the junction held 7 bases outside the gene matches. CDR3 region: CASSKTSGGRETQYF. CDR3 coding DNA: TGTGCCAGCAGCAAAACTAGCGGGGGCCGTGAGACCCAGTACTTC.

The chain joins TRBV29-1 to TRBJ2-2, with TRBD1 matching 12 bases. The germline CDR1 and CDR2 sequences are SQVTM and ANQGSEA. The CDR3 is 17 amino acids. The trim removed 6 bases at V and 0 bases at J, leaving 8 bases unmatched. Here the CDR3 reads CSVPTGTGGANTGELFF. CDR3 DNA sequence: TGCAGCGTCCCTACCGGGACAGGGGGCGCGAACACCGGGGAGCTGTTTTTT.

The rearrangement joins TRBV5-6 to TRBJ2-7, with D possibly matching TRBD1 (5 bases). Trimming pared 3 bases from V and 3 bases from J, leaving 10 bases between. The CDR3 is 13 residues long. CDR1 is SGHDT, CDR2 YYEEEE, per germline. The CDR3 spells CASSWTSNYEQYF. CDR3 nucleotides: TGTGCCAGCAGCTGGACAAGCAACTACGAGCAGTACTTC.

The CDR3 loop is CASSFGTVNEQFF. The CDR3 DNA reads as TGTGCCAGCAGTTTTGGGACAGTCAATGAGCAGTTCTTC. The chain is built from TRBV27 and TRBJ2-1, with TRBD1 identical over 7 bases. The junction had 2 bases not matched to a gene; V was cut back by 3 bases and J by 6 bases. From germline, CDR1 is MNHEY and CDR2 SMNVEV (reference sequence). CDR3 length: 13 amino acids.

The J gene is TRBJ1-2, the V gene TRBV5-6; no clear D gene. Germline-derived CDR1 and CDR2 are SGHDT and YYEEEE. Trimming stripped 1 base from V and 0 bases from J, with 7 bases between. The CDR3 has 14 amino acids. CDR3 nucleotides: TGTGCCAGCAGCTTGTGGCCCCCTAACTATGGCTACACCTTC. Amino acid sequence: CASSLWPPNYGYTF.

The chain employs TRBV21-1 and TRBJ1-6; the table's D call, TRBD1, was not checked against the DNA. TRBV21-1 is tagged as a pseudogene. CDR3 size: 16 residues. CDR3 DNA: TGTGCCAGCAGCAAAGGGGCAGGACACAGAAATTCACCCCTCCACTTT. Protein sequence: CASSKGAGHRNSPLHF.

The V and J genes are TRBV7-2 and TRBJ2-3, with TRBD2 matching 11 bases. After removal of 3 bases from V and 5 bases from J, the junction contained 7 bases not matched to a gene. Germline values: CDR1 SGHTA, CDR2 FQGNSA. The CDR3 loop spans 16 amino acids. Here the CDR3 DNA reads TGTGCCAGCAGCTTCTCTAGCGGGGGGCGAGTAGATACGCAGTATTTT. The encoded protein is CASSFSSGGRVDTQYF. Filled out from reference TRBV7-2 and TRBJ2-3, the complete variable domain reads GAGVSQSPSNKVTEKGKDVELRCDPISGHTALYWYRQSLGQGLEFLIYFQGNSAPDKSGLPSDRFSAERTGGSVSTLTIQRTQQEDSAVYLCASSFSSGGRVDTQYFGPGTRLTVL.

This clone was seen more than once but under ten times. This chain links TRBV10-3 with TRBJ2-2; 11 nucleotides align to TRBD2. The length of the CDR3 is 16 residues. V dropped 4 bases and J dropped 5; count of bases not matched to a gene: 6. The germline CDR1 and CDR2 sequences are ENHRY and SYGVKD. For the CDR3, the DNA is TGTGCCATCAGTGTACCACTAGCGGGAGATACCGGGGAGCTGTTTTTT. Translating gives CAISVPLAGDTGELFF.

This clone was seen only a few times. The chain recombines TRBV3-1 (or the pseudogene TRBV3-2) with TRBJ1-6; TRBD1 matches 9 bases. The CDR3 runs to 14 residues. Germline V gene sequence: CDR1 LGHDT, CDR2 YNNKEL (reference sequence). V shed 3 bases and J 11 bases; nucleotides not matched to a gene: 5. In nucleotides, the CDR3 is TGTGCCAGCAGCCAGGGGGGACAGGGAACACCCCTCCACTTT. This translates into CASSQGGQGTPLHF.

DNA of the CDR3: TGTGCCAGCAGGGTTGGGTCGGGGGAGACCCAGTACTTC. Translated: CASRVGSGETQYF. V is TRBV7-6 and J is TRBJ2-5, with D possibly TRBD2 on 5 matching bases. V was shortened by 6 bases and J by 5 bases, with 13 bases between the two germline ends. This CDR3 contains 13 residues. CDR1 and CDR2 from the germline V gene are SGHVS and FNYEAQ.

The chain has TRBV7-9 and TRBJ2-5; D is possibly TRBD1 (5 bases). V was cut by 3 bases and J by 3 bases, with 8 bases left in between. Germline V gene sequence: CDR1 SEHNR, CDR2 FQNEAQ (reference sequence). The CDR3 runs to 13 residues. In nucleotides, the CDR3 is TGTGCCAGCAGCTTTGCAGGGAAAGAGACCCAGTACTTC. Amino acids: CASSFAGKETQYF.

The V gene is TRBV7-3, the J gene TRBJ2-7; 8 bases map to TRBD2. Germline CDR1 SGHTA, CDR2 FQGTGA. Trimming removed 3 bases from V and 3 bases from J; junction bases left unmatched: 7. This CDR3 is 15 amino acids long. The CDR3 DNA is TGTGCCAGCAGCTTCGAAGCGGGAGCTAGCTACGAGCAGTACTTC. Protein product: CASSFEAGASYEQYF.

This clone was found a few times. This rearrangement joins TRBV19 to TRBJ1-2; TRBD1 aligns across 9 bases. The CDR3 covers 17 residues. Trimming removed 1 base from V and 7 bases from J; junction bases left unmatched: 13. The germline V gene encodes CDR1 LNHDA and CDR2 SQIVND (reference sequence). CDR3 nucleotide sequence: TGTGCCAGTAGTATAGCGGGACAGGGATCGTCTGTCGGTGGCTACACCTTC. Amino acid sequence: CASSIAGQGSSVGGYTF.

The chain combines TRBV24-1 with TRBJ2-7; TRBD2 matches at 7 bases. Germline lookup yields CDR1 KGHDR and CDR2 SFDVKD. The CDR3 sequence is 14 residues long. Trimming cost V 5 bases and J 5 bases; bases outside gene matches: 8. The CDR3 DNA reads as TGTGCCACCAGTGTGGGGGGGGATTTGCACGAGCAGTACTTC. This sequence encodes CATSVGGDLHEQYF.

The rearrangement joins TRBV5-1 to TRBJ2-1, with D perhaps TRBD1 (6 bases). V was shortened by 5 bases and J by 0 bases, with 15 bases between the two germline ends. The CDR3 is 16 amino acids. Germline lookup yields CDR1 SGHRS and CDR2 YFSETQ. The CDR3 loop is CASRLAQGSSYNEQFF. The CDR3 DNA reads TGCGCCAGCAGATTAGCACAGGGCAGCTCCTACAATGAGCAGTTCTTC.

The chain has TRBV9 and TRBJ2-1, with D possibly TRBD2 on 6 matching bases. The V end was cut by 1 base, the J end by 0 bases, with 11 bases between. Germline lookup yields CDR1 SGDLS and CDR2 YYNGEE. This CDR3 is built from 16 residues. The CDR3 coding sequence is TGTGCCAGCAGCGTAAATGTGGGGGGCTCCTACAATGAGCAGTTCTTC. It encodes CASSVNVGGSYNEQFF.

The chain combines TRBV9 with TRBJ1-1; D unclear. The CDR3 runs 13 residues. The V end was cut by 0 bases, the J end by 5 bases, with 8 bases between. Per germline, CDR1 SGDLS and CDR2 YYNGEE. The CDR3 is CASSVDGGTEAFF. In DNA form, the CDR3 reads TGTGCCAGCAGCGTAGACGGCGGGACTGAAGCTTTCTTT.

This clone is a singleton in its sample. In DNA form, the CDR3 reads TGTGCCAGCAGCCGCCGGGACAGATCCACAGATACGCAGTATTTT. It specifies CASSRRDRSTDTQYF. The chain links TRBV11-2 to TRBJ2-3, with 7 bases lining up with TRBD1. Germline CDR1 reads SGHAT; CDR2 reads FQNNGV. The V gene end was trimmed by 5 bases and the J gene end by 2 bases; junction bases not matched to a gene: 7. The CDR3 has 15 residues.

In DNA, the CDR3 is TGTGCCAGCTCACCTAAGGAGTTTAACTATGGCTACACCTTC. This sequence encodes CASSPKEFNYGYTF. The chain carries TRBV18 and TRBJ1-2, with unresolved D. This CDR3 region has 14 residues. The V end lost 3 bases, the J end lost 1 base, and 9 bases lay between the germline ends. Germline CDR1 reads KGHSH; CDR2 reads LQKENI.

V usage is TRBV9 and J usage is TRBJ1-3; D might be TRBD1 (5 bases). V lost 4 bases and J lost 3, with 11 bases in between. Germline V gene lookup returns CDR1 SGDLS and CDR2 YYNGEE. This CDR3 region has 14 residues. CDR3 protein: CASSPGGLGNTIYF. The CDR3 DNA reads as TGTGCCAGCAGCCCCGGGGGTCTTGGAAACACCATATATTTT.

The V and J genes are TRBV3-1 (or the pseudogene TRBV3-2) and TRBJ2-3, with TRBD2 identical over 7 bases. Unmatched junction bases numbered 20, after V lost 4 bases and J lost 10 bases. Germline V CDR1 and CDR2: LGHDT, YNNKEL (reference sequence). The CDR3 extends over 17 amino acids. The CDR3 region is CASSPSSSGTLNRAQYF. CDR3 in DNA: TGTGCCAGCAGCCCATCCTCTAGCGGTACCCTTAATCGGGCGCAGTATTTT.